Shown below are 30 T cell receptor beta chains from a single sample sequenced in a study of cytomegalovirus exposure and HLA in healthy donors. Clones were sequenced by immunoSEQ multiplex PCR, and TCRdb holds only the in-frame ones, with some missing. This table holds tens of thousands of clones, 95% to 97% found once. The source material was PBMCs. These receptors originate from a woman aged 18-29 years in good health and CMV-seronegative.

The chain has TRBV7-2 and TRBJ2-3; 8 bases map to TRBD1. Germline trimming cut 5 bases from V and 2 bases from J; bases unmatched to any gene: 6. The CDR3 contains 15 residues. Germline V gene lookup returns CDR1 SGHTA and CDR2 FQGNSA. Here the CDR3 reads CASSPRTGPTDTQYF. The CDR3, as DNA: TGTGCCAGCAGCCCCCGGACAGGGCCCACAGATACGCAGTATTTT.

The J gene is TRBJ2-1, the V gene TRBV19; D possibly corresponds to TRBD1 (5 bases). The germline V gene has CDR1 LNHDA and CDR2 SQIVND (reference sequence). This CDR3 contains 18 residues. Trimming shortened V by 5 bases and J by 9 bases, and 29 bases separated the two germline ends. In nucleotides, the CDR3 is TGTGCCAGTAGTCCCCCCTTAGGGGCTGGGCTTCTACCTGGTGAGCAGTTCTTC. It specifies CASSPPLGAGLLPGEQFF.

The chain is built from TRBV9 and TRBJ2-5; D possibly corresponds to TRBD2 (6 bases). Germline V gives CDR1 SGDLS, CDR2 YYNGEE. This CDR3 is 14 amino acids long. Deletions cut 0 bases from V and 7 bases from J, with 13 bases between. As DNA, the CDR3 is TGTGCCAGCAGCGTAGGAGGAGCCGGGGGGACCCAGTACTTC. Its protein product is CASSVGGAGGTQYF.

The rearrangement links TRBV19 to TRBJ1-5, with D perhaps TRBD1 (5 bases). Germline CDR1 and CDR2: LNHDA and SQIVND (reference sequence). The CDR3 totals 15 residues. Trimming cost V 1 base and J 0 bases, with 7 bases left between them. This CDR3 is CASSIGGSSNQPQHF. The CDR3 DNA follows: TGTGCCAGTAGTATAGGGGGCAGTAGCAATCAGCCCCAGCATTTT.

J is TRBJ1-4 and V is TRBV28; 9 bases match TRBD1. The CDR3 covers 16 residues. Unmatched junction bases numbered 7, after V lost 4 bases and J lost 4 bases. Germline V gene sequence: CDR1 MDHEN, CDR2 SYDVKM. This chain's CDR3 is CASSSPGTGRNEKLFF. As DNA, the CDR3 is TGTGCCAGCAGTTCACCTGGGACAGGGCGTAATGAAAAACTGTTTTTT.

The rearrangement joins TRBV28 to TRBJ1-4; D may be TRBD1 (6 bases). V lost 5 bases and J lost 4, with 8 bases in between. The CDR3 covers 13 residues. Germline V gene sequence: CDR1 MDHEN, CDR2 SYDVKM. CDR3 residues: CASSTGFNEKLFF. CDR3 sequence (DNA): TGTGCCAGCAGTACAGGGTTTAATGAAAAACTGTTTTTT.

CDR3 in amino acids: CASSRDSRIYEQYF. CDR3 in DNA: TGTGCCAGCAGCAGGGACAGTCGGATTTACGAGCAGTACTTC. J is TRBJ2-7 and V is TRBV11-2; 7 bases align to TRBD1. Per the germline V gene, CDR1 is SGHAT and CDR2 is FQNNGV. Trimming at V came to 5 bases and at J to 4 bases, leaving 8 bases not matched to a gene. This CDR3 is 14 amino acids long.

This clone appeared a single time. The chain recombines TRBV4-3 with TRBJ1-4; no reliable D call. Germline CDR1 reads LGHNA; CDR2 reads YSLEER. The CDR3 sequence is 16 residues long. With 0 bases removed from V and 12 bases from J, the gap between germline ends came to 20 bases. CDR3 in amino acids: CASSQDSWAPLKELFF. The CDR3, as DNA: TGCGCCAGCAGCCAAGATTCCTGGGCCCCCCTGAAGGAACTGTTTTTT.

CDR3 DNA sequence: TGTGCCAGCAGCTTGGCGGGGGTCTACGAGCAGTACTTC. Its translation: CASSLAGVYEQYF. This rearrangement joins TRBV5-4 to TRBJ2-7, with D possibly TRBD2 on 6 matching bases. This CDR3 comprises 13 residues. Trimming pared 0 bases from V and 3 bases from J, leaving 7 bases between. The germline gives CDR1 SGHNT, CDR2 YYREEE (reference sequence).

V and J are TRBV28 and TRBJ2-1, with 8 bases aligning to TRBD1. V gave up 3 bases and J gave up 0 bases; unmatched junction bases: 19. Germline V gene data show CDR1 as MDHEN and CDR2 as SYDVKM. CDR3 length: 21 residues. The CDR3 sequence: CASSFRQGRTLRGSSYNEQFF. The CDR3 nucleotides read TGTGCCAGCAGTTTTCGACAGGGGCGCACCTTAAGGGGAAGCTCCTACAATGAGCAGTTCTTC.

This clone has only a few counts. The rearrangement joins TRBV5-6 to TRBJ2-3; TRBD2 is a possible D gene (5 bases). The V gene's germline CDR1 is SGHDT and CDR2 YYEEEE. The germline V and J ends were trimmed by 4 bases and 2 bases, with 11 bases remaining between them. The CDR3 is made up of 14 amino acids. The CDR3 DNA reads TGTGCCAGCAGCCTAAAGCGGACCACAGATACGCAGTATTTT. Its translation is CASSLKRTTDTQYF.

The CDR3 protein is CASSRGTANYGYTF. CDR3 nucleotides: TGTGCCAGCAGCAGAGGGACAGCGAACTATGGCTACACCTTC. V gene TRBV9 combines with J gene TRBJ1-2; 7 bases are a match to TRBD1. The CDR3 is made up of 14 amino acids. CDR1 SGDLS and CDR2 YYNGEE come from the germline V gene. The ends lost 4 bases at V and 2 bases at J; junction bases unmatched: 5.

The rearrangement joins TRBV18 to TRBJ2-2; 9 nucleotides match TRBD2. The CDR3 is 18 amino acids. V was pared by 2 bases and J by 3 bases, with 10 bases of the junction left unmatched. Germline V lookup: CDR1 KGHSH, CDR2 LQKENI. This CDR3 reads CASSPMSIAGVDTGELFF. DNA of the CDR3: TGTGCCAGCTCACCAATGTCCATAGCGGGAGTGGACACCGGGGAGCTGTTTTTT.

The rearrangement uses TRBV7-2 and TRBJ2-7; 8 positions match TRBD1. Per the germline V gene, CDR1 is SGHTA and CDR2 is FQGNSA. This CDR3 contains 12 residues. Trimming cost V 8 bases and J 1 base; bases outside gene matches: 1. The CDR3 spells CASGDRSYEQYF. Here the CDR3 DNA reads TGTGCCAGCGGGGACAGGTCCTACGAGCAGTACTTC.

V usage is TRBV7-9 and J usage is TRBJ1-1; D not certain. The length of the CDR3 is 13 residues. CDR1 is SEHNR and CDR2 is FQNEAQ in the germline V gene (reference sequence). Trimming took off 5 bases at V and 4 bases at J, with 11 bases between the two ends. The CDR3 DNA is TGTGCCAGCAGCCCCCCCCCGGGCACTGAAGCTTTCTTT. This sequence encodes CASSPPPGTEAFF.

This clone was seen only once. The genes are TRBV7-3 and TRBJ2-3; TRBD2 aligns across 7 bases. Trimming cost V 5 bases and J 1 base; bases outside gene matches: 12. Germline CDR1 and CDR2: SGHTA and FQGTGA. This CDR3 is 17 amino acids long. The CDR3 reads CASSPTGLAVGTDTQYF. CDR3 nucleotides: TGTGCCAGCAGCCCCACCGGGCTAGCGGTGGGCACAGATACGCAGTATTTT.

This sequence joins TRBV27 and TRBJ2-3, with a weak D call TRBD2 (6 bases). The germline V and J ends were trimmed by 0 bases and 2 bases, with 12 bases remaining between them. Germline V gene data show CDR1 as MNHEY and CDR2 as SMNVEV (reference sequence). CDR3 size: 16 residues. The CDR3 here is CASSLSRGKVTDTQYF. In DNA, the CDR3 is TGTGCCAGCAGTTTATCGCGCGGGAAAGTCACAGATACGCAGTATTTT.

The V gene is TRBV6-4, the J gene TRBJ2-2, with TRBD2 matching 10 bases. The germline gives CDR1 MRHNA, CDR2 SNTAGT. The CDR3 contains 16 residues. Trimming took 5 bases from V and 6 from J; bases not matched to a gene: 9. The CDR3 nucleotides are TGTGCCAGCAGTTACAAACCGGGACTAGCGCCCGGGGAGCTGTTTTTT. Translation: CASSYKPGLAPGELFF.

The CDR3 loop is CSAARAEEQFF. CDR3 in DNA: TGCAGTGCCGCGAGGGCGGAGGAGCAGTTCTTC. The chain recombines TRBV20-1 with TRBJ2-1; TRBD2 might be the D (5 bases). Germline CDR1 reads DFQATT; CDR2 reads SNEGSKA (reference sequence). Trimming took 6 bases from V and 10 from J, leaving 13 bases between them. This CDR3 spans 11 amino acids.

The gene calls are TRBV7-2 and TRBJ1-1, with a tentative D call TRBD1 (6 bases). This CDR3 has 16 residues. V lost 3 bases, J lost 4 bases, and 18 bases lay in between. Per germline, CDR1 SGHTA and CDR2 FQGNSA. The CDR3 DNA follows: TGTGCCAGCAGCTTTGCGGGGGGCTGGGGGAGCACTGAAGCTTTCTTT. Residues: CASSFAGGWGSTEAFF. Based on the CDR3 plus reference TRBV7-2 and TRBJ1-1, the full variable domain is GAGVSQSPSNKVTEKGKDVELRCDPISGHTALYWYRQSLGQGLEFLIYFQGNSAPDKSGLPSDRFSAERTGGSVSTLTIQRTQQEDSAVYLCASSFAGGWGSTEAFFGQGTRLTVV.

The V and J genes are TRBV23-1 and TRBJ2-2; a weak D match, TRBD1 (6 bases). TRBV23-1 is classed as an ORF, of uncertain function. Trimming stripped 7 bases from V and 1 base from J, with 19 bases between. The CDR3 loop spans 17 amino acids. CDR3 in DNA: TGCGCCAGCACCCACCCCTGTGACAGGAGGAACACCGGGGAGCTGTTTTTT. This codes for CASTHPCDRRNTGELFF.

V usage is TRBV19 and J usage is TRBJ1-1, with 8 bases that match TRBD1. Unmatched junction bases numbered 14, after V lost 4 bases and J lost 4 bases. The CDR3 loop spans 17 amino acids. Germline CDR1 and CDR2: LNHDA and SQIVND (reference sequence). CDR3 loop: CASSRGRGLVMGTEAFF. The CDR3 DNA sequence: TGTGCCAGTAGTAGGGGCAGGGGGCTTGTTATGGGCACTGAAGCTTTCTTT.

J is TRBJ2-1 and V is TRBV27; 11 nucleotides match TRBD2. The CDR3 length is 14 residues. V was clipped by 5 bases and J by 10 bases; unmatched bases: 7. Per the germline V gene, CDR1 is MNHEY and CDR2 is SMNVEV (reference sequence). The CDR3 region is CASSPTTSGKEQFF. CDR3 nucleotide sequence: TGTGCCAGCAGTCCGACGACTAGCGGGAAGGAGCAGTTCTTC.

This clone occurred once. The rearrangement uses TRBV28 and TRBJ1-1, with D unclear. In germline, CDR1 is MDHEN, CDR2 SYDVKM. The ends were cut back, 4 bases at V and 11 bases at J, with 14 bases in the middle. The CDR3 extends over 12 amino acids. The CDR3 is CASSSLLVRAFF. CDR3 in DNA: TGTGCCAGCAGTTCCCTTTTGGTTCGGGCTTTCTTT.

About this clone itself: The sample carries other DNA sequences with the same CDR3. The V call is TRBV7-2, the J call TRBJ1-5; no reliable D call. Germline CDR1 is SGHTA and CDR2 is FQGNSA. Trimming cost V 6 bases and J 4 bases, with 10 bases left between them. The CDR3 totals 13 residues. The CDR3 loop reads CASSSRGNQPQHF. The CDR3 DNA sequence: TGTGCCAGCAGTTCTAGAGGAAATCAGCCCCAGCATTTT.

The chain has TRBV18 and TRBJ1-1, with D tentatively TRBD1 (5 bases). Germline V CDR1 and CDR2: KGHSH, LQKENI. This CDR3 has 17 residues. V was clipped by 0 bases and J by 3 bases, with 17 bases between them. CDR3 in DNA: TGTGCCAGCTCACCACCGAGGCGGGGGGATCGCGACACTGAAGCTTTCTTT. Residues: CASSPPRRGDRDTEAFF.

V and J are TRBV5-4 and TRBJ2-7, with TRBD1 matching over 8 bases. Looked up from germline, CDR1 is SGHNT and CDR2 is YYREEE (reference sequence). This CDR3 spans 15 amino acids. J lost 4 bases, V lost 1 base, and 7 bases had no gene match. The DNA of the CDR3 is TGTGCCAGCAGCTTGCCCGGACAGGGATTTTACGAGCAGTACTTC. Protein product: CASSLPGQGFYEQYF. Looking up the rest from reference TRBV5-4 and TRBJ2-7 gives the full variable domain: ETGVTQSPTHLIKTRGQQVTLRCSSQSGHNTVSWYQQALGQGPQFIFQYYREEENGRGNFPPRFSGLQFPNYSSELNVNALELDDSALYLCASSLPGQGFYEQYFGPGTRLTVT.

The chain combines TRBV19 with TRBJ2-5; 13 bases line up with TRBD2. The junction had 5 bases not matched to a gene; V was cut back by 5 bases and J by 2 bases. Per the germline V gene, CDR1 is LNHDA and CDR2 is SQIVND (reference sequence). The CDR3 has 16 residues. The chain's CDR3 is CASSPGTSGAQETQYF. CDR3 nucleotides: TGTGCCAGTAGTCCTGGGACTAGCGGGGCACAAGAGACCCAGTACTTC. The whole variable domain, remainder taken from reference TRBV19 and TRBJ2-5, is DGGITQSPKYLFRKEGQNVTLSCEQNLNHDAMYWYRQDPGQGLRLIYYSQIVNDFQKGDIAEGYSVSREKKESFPLTVTSAQKNPTAFYLCASSPGTSGAQETQYFGPGTRLLVL.

V is TRBV19 and J is TRBJ2-1, with D perhaps matching TRBD1 (5 bases). Per the germline V gene, CDR1 is LNHDA and CDR2 is SQIVND (reference sequence). Between the trimmed V and J ends, which lost 5 bases and 5 bases, there was a span of 16 bases. The CDR3 is 15 amino acids. The CDR3 reads CASSWWQGGNNEQFF. The CDR3 bases are TGTGCCAGTAGTTGGTGGCAGGGTGGGAACAATGAGCAGTTCTTC.

The chain couples TRBV6-1 to TRBJ2-7; the D gene is possibly TRBD1 (5 bases). Germline-derived CDR1 and CDR2 are MNHNS and SASEGT. V shed 3 bases and J shed 5 bases, with 11 bases lying between them. There are 13 residues in the CDR3. The CDR3 loop is CASSDRVLDEQYF. The CDR3 DNA reads TGTGCCAGCAGTGACAGGGTTTTGGACGAGCAGTACTTC.